These T cell receptor beta chains were read from a single sample in a study of T cells in Graves' hyperthyroidism and ophthalmopathy. From the multiplex PCR reads, TCRdb called clonotypes with MiXCR, one entry per CDR3 protein. The repertoire holds over 700,000 distinct CDR3 sequences, 15% to 20% seen once, with around 17% in the top ten. Sequenced material: blood. These receptors were taken from a woman aged 50 to 60 with Graves' hyperthyroidism that later progressed to Graves' ophthalmopathy. The CDR3 runs from the conserved cysteine through the conserved F or W. D genes are given only for firm matches. Clone size is stated in some rows and not others, as once, few, many or a class when expanded.

cdr3_aa: CASSHRKGSMNNEQFF
cdr3_nt: TGCGCCAGCAGCCATCGTAAGGGGAGTATGAACAATGAGCAGTTCTTC
j_call: TRBJ2-1
v_call: TRBV4-1
d_call: NA
cdr3_length: 16
clone_size: NA

cdr3_aa: CSAGTEVAQYF
cdr3_nt: TGCAGTGCTGGCACGGAGGTGGCGCAGTATTTT
j_call: TRBJ2-3
v_call: TRBV20-1
d_call: NA
cdr3_length: 11
clone_size: many

cdr3_aa: CSAPYRASTDTQYF
cdr3_nt: TGCAGCGCGCCGTATCGGGCGAGCACAGATACGCAGTATTTT
j_call: TRBJ2-3
v_call: TRBV20-1
d_call: NA
cdr3_length: 14
clone_size: many

cdr3_aa: CASSPWKVSSYEQYF
cdr3_nt: TGTGCCAGCAGCCCCTGGAAAGTGAGCTCCTACGAGCAGTACTTC
j_call: TRBJ2-7
v_call: TRBV13
d_call: NA
cdr3_length: 15
clone_size: many

cdr3_aa: CASSWWTGTGNYGYTF
cdr3_nt: TGTGCCAGCAGCTGGTGGACGGGGACGGGGAACTATGGCTACACCTTC
j_call: TRBJ1-2
v_call: TRBV5-6
d_call: NA
cdr3_length: 16
clone_size: few

cdr3_aa: CAWSVRAGNQPQHF
cdr3_nt: TGTGCCTGGAGTGTTCGGGCAGGGAATCAGCCCCAGCATTTT
j_call: TRBJ1-5
v_call: TRBV30
d_call: NA
cdr3_length: 14
clone_size: many

cdr3_aa: CASSPPVASSGANVLTF
cdr3_nt: TGTGCCAGCAGCCCACCAGTCGCTAGTTCTGGGGCCAACGTCCTGACTTTC
j_call: TRBJ2-6
v_call: TRBV13
d_call: NA
cdr3_length: 17
clone_size: NA

cdr3_aa: CSAASGGDTQYF
cdr3_nt: TGCAGTGCTGCCTCTGGGGGAGATACGCAGTATTTT
j_call: TRBJ2-3
v_call: TRBV20-1
d_call: NA
cdr3_length: 12
clone_size: many

cdr3_aa: CASSQVTSGGPYEQYF
cdr3_nt: TGTGCCAGCAGCCAAGTAACTAGCGGGGGACCCTACGAGCAGTACTTC
j_call: TRBJ2-7
v_call: TRBV3-1
d_call: TRBD2
cdr3_length: 16
clone_size: many

cdr3_aa: CASRTSDRVTYGYTF
cdr3_nt: TGTGCCAGCAGGACATCGGACAGGGTGACCTATGGCTACACCTTC
j_call: TRBJ1-2
v_call: TRBV27
d_call: TRBD1
cdr3_length: 15
clone_size: many

cdr3_aa: CASSLDGTSVNEQFF
cdr3_nt: TGTGCCAGCAGCTTAGACGGGACTAGTGTCAATGAGCAGTTCTTC
j_call: TRBJ2-1
v_call: TRBV11-3
d_call: TRBD2
cdr3_length: 15
clone_size: many

cdr3_aa: CASSEVSGRGTEAFF
cdr3_nt: TGTGCCAGCAGTGAAGTATCAGGTCGCGGCACTGAAGCTTTCTTT
j_call: TRBJ1-1
v_call: TRBV2
d_call: NA
cdr3_length: 15
clone_size: many

cdr3_aa: CASSSSAGTGNTEAFF
cdr3_nt: TGTGCCAGCAGCTCCTCGGCCGGGACAGGGAACACTGAAGCTTTCTTT
j_call: TRBJ1-1
v_call: TRBV11-3
d_call: TRBD1
cdr3_length: 16
clone_size: many

cdr3_aa: CSARDGQGAFPENTEAFF
cdr3_nt: TGCAGTGCTAGAGACGGACAGGGGGCCTTCCCAGAGAACACTGAAGCTTTCTTT
j_call: TRBJ1-1
v_call: TRBV20-1
d_call: TRBD1
cdr3_length: 18
clone_size: many

cdr3_aa: CASSDLGDQPQHF
cdr3_nt: TGTGCCAGCAGCGACTTGGGGGATCAGCCCCAGCATTTT
j_call: TRBJ1-5
v_call: TRBV12-3/TRBV12-4
d_call: NA
cdr3_length: 13
clone_size: NA

cdr3_aa: CASRTSGVDTQYF
cdr3_nt: TGTGCCAGCCGAACTTCAGGGGTAGATACGCAGTATTTT
j_call: TRBJ2-3
v_call: TRBV12-3/TRBV12-4
d_call: NA
cdr3_length: 13
clone_size: NA

cdr3_aa: CASSYSGGRNQPQHF
cdr3_nt: TGTGCCAGCAGTTACTCAGGGGGTCGCAATCAGCCCCAGCATTTT
j_call: TRBJ1-5
v_call: TRBV6-1
d_call: TRBD1
cdr3_length: 15
clone_size: many

cdr3_aa: CASSPTPGEETQYF
cdr3_nt: TGTGCCAGCAGCCCAACTCCGGGGGAGGAGACCCAGTACTTC
j_call: TRBJ2-5
v_call: TRBV27
d_call: NA
cdr3_length: 14
clone_size: few

cdr3_aa: CSVSSGDTGELFF
cdr3_nt: TGCAGTGTTTCGAGCGGGGATACCGGGGAGCTGTTTTTT
j_call: TRBJ2-2
v_call: TRBV20-1
d_call: TRBD2
cdr3_length: 13
clone_size: NA

cdr3_aa: CASSPRGLEAEQFF
cdr3_nt: TGTGCCAGCAGTCCCAGGGGCTTAGAAGCTGAGCAGTTCTTC
j_call: TRBJ2-1
v_call: TRBV27
d_call: NA
cdr3_length: 14
clone_size: few

cdr3_aa: CSARILGGGNSPLHF
cdr3_nt: TGCAGTGCTAGAATACTTGGAGGGGGTAATTCACCCCTCCACTTT
j_call: TRBJ1-6
v_call: TRBV20-1
d_call: NA
cdr3_length: 15
clone_size: NA

cdr3_aa: CASSQDPGGNSYNSPLHF
cdr3_nt: TGTGCCAGCAGCCAAGATCCTGGGGGGAACTCCTATAATTCACCCCTCCACTTT
j_call: TRBJ1-6
v_call: TRBV3-1
d_call: NA
cdr3_length: 18
clone_size: many

cdr3_aa: CSALATQGHSSGNTIYF
cdr3_nt: TGCAGTGCTTTGGCCACCCAAGGACACAGCTCTGGAAACACCATATATTTT
j_call: TRBJ1-3
v_call: TRBV20-1
d_call: NA
cdr3_length: 17
clone_size: many